Each of the 8 T cell receptor beta chains below was sequenced from the same sample in a study of beta chain features in type 1 diabetes. Study results and limitations: Among all four CD4+ subsets, Type 1 diabetes patients had TCRB CDR3s that were moderately but significantly shorter.

The antigens for these receptors are not known. What was sequenced were expressed TCRB transcripts, since all of the isolated RNA had been reverse transcribed. Sequencing was performed with immunoSEQ multiplex PCR; in TCRdb, only in-frame clones are kept and a portion is missing. The sample records 250,000 to 350,000 clones, roughly an eighth being singletons. Sequenced input: naive CD4+ T cells from blood. The receptors come from a man aged 30 to 45 with type 1 diabetes.

This clone was recorded a few times. This chain links TRBV6-5 with TRBJ1-2; 7 nucleotides match TRBD1. The ends lost 6 bases at V and 4 bases at J; junction bases unmatched: 11. This CDR3 has 15 amino acids. The germline CDR1 and CDR2 sequences are MNHEY and SVGAGI. For the CDR3, the DNA is TGTGCCAGCAGCCGGACAGGCACCTCTGGCTATGGCTACACCTTC. Translated, it gives CASSRTGTSGYGYTF.

The CDR3 nucleotides read TGTGCCAGCAGGACTGGGACAGCCGTTAATGAAAAACTGTTTTTT. Amino acids: CASRTGTAVNEKLFF. The gene calls are TRBV2 and TRBJ1-4; 7 bases line up with TRBD1. This CDR3 is built from 15 residues. The junction had 8 bases not matched to a gene; V was cut back by 6 bases and J by 4 bases. Germline lookup yields CDR1 SNHLY and CDR2 FYNNEI.

The chain has TRBV25-1 and TRBJ2-7, with D perhaps matching TRBD2 (6 bases). This CDR3 contains 13 residues. Germline V gene sequence: CDR1 MGHDK, CDR2 SYGVNS. The V gene lost 4 bases and the J gene lost 2 bases, with 9 bases spanning the gap. The CDR3 loop is CASSVGEAYEQYF. The CDR3 nucleotides are TGTGCCAGCAGTGTAGGGGAGGCCTACGAGCAGTACTTC.

The J gene is TRBJ1-4, the V gene TRBV7-9; 8 positions agree with TRBD1. Germline V gene data show CDR1 as SEHNR and CDR2 as FQNEAQ (reference sequence). V shed 5 bases, J shed 7 bases, and the junction held 9 bases outside the gene matches. The CDR3 length is 15 residues. The CDR3 sequence is CASSPPQGAGEKLFF. The CDR3 nucleotides read TGTGCCAGCAGCCCGCCCCAGGGGGCGGGTGAAAAACTGTTTTTT. Variable domain in full (rest from reference TRBV7-9 and TRBJ1-4): DTGVSQNPRHKITKRGQNVTFRCDPISEHNRLYWYRQTLGQGPEFLTYFQNEAQLEKSRLLSDRFSAERPKGSFSTLEIQRTEQGDSAMYLCASSPPQGAGEKLFFGSGTQLSVL.

The rearrangement links TRBV14 to TRBJ1-5; D is unresolved. Germline assignment: CDR1 SGHDN and CDR2 FVKESK. This CDR3 comprises 13 residues. Between the trimmed V and J ends, which lost 0 bases and 6 bases, there was a span of 6 bases. In DNA, the CDR3 is TGTGCCAGCAGCCAAGATTGGGCTCAGCCCCAGCATTTT. This sequence encodes CASSQDWAQPQHF.

The chain combines TRBV7-9 with TRBJ2-5; TRBD2 aligns across 7 bases. J gave up 4 bases and V 1 base, and 6 bases lay outside the gene matches. Germline CDR1 and CDR2: SEHNR and FQNEAQ (reference sequence). This CDR3 has 15 amino acids. The CDR3 loop is CASSLGTGGSETQYF. In DNA form, the CDR3 reads TGTGCCAGCAGCTTAGGGACGGGAGGTTCAGAGACCCAGTACTTC.

The J gene is TRBJ1-2, the V gene TRBV5-1; D is unclear. Trimming pared 3 bases from V and 4 bases from J, leaving 13 bases between. The germline V gene has CDR1 SGHRS and CDR2 YFSETQ. CDR3 length: 14 amino acids. The CDR3 is CASSSWQVLYGYTF. The CDR3 bases are TGCGCCAGCAGCTCATGGCAGGTGCTCTATGGCTACACCTTC.

The V and J genes are TRBV6-1 and TRBJ2-5, with 8 nucleotides matching TRBD1. Germline values: CDR1 MNHNS, CDR2 SASEGT. The CDR3 runs to 14 residues. V lost 1 base, J lost 5 bases, and 3 bases stayed unmatched. The CDR3 sequence is CASSEGRTGETQYF. CDR3 in DNA: TGTGCCAGCAGTGAAGGCCGGACAGGGGAGACCCAGTACTTC.